Following are 31 T cell receptor beta chains from one sample sequenced in a study of Ad26.COV2.S vaccination and SARS-CoV-2 variants. Repertoires were generated with immunoSEQ multiplex PCR, while TCRdb's copy carries only in-frame clones and drops some. The table lists approximately 480,000 clones, roughly 89% of them singletons, with roughly 13% in the top ten. Treatment given: some 19 received Ad26.COV2.S at low or high dose, single or two shots; several received placebo; per-sample allocation not given. The samples were gathered on day 63 after the first injection of vaccine or placebo. The sequences come from peripheral blood, collected in a trial of Ad26.COV2.S vaccine versus placebo. These receptor sequences come from a person between 18 and 60 years old who received the Ad26.COV2.S COVID-19 vaccine or a placebo.

The gene calls are TRBV10-3 and TRBJ1-6; D ambiguous. V dropped 6 bases and J dropped 5 bases, with 14 bases sitting between them. Germline loops: CDR1 ENHRY, CDR2 SYGVKD. The CDR3 has 15 amino acids. The CDR3 DNA is TGTGCCATCAGAATGAATTTAAATGATAATTCACCCCTCCACTTT. The encoded protein is CAIRMNLNDNSPLHF.

The chain has TRBV7-2 and TRBJ2-2; unclear D gene. CDR3 length: 14 residues. Germline lookup yields CDR1 SGHTA and CDR2 FQGNSA. V was trimmed by 1 base and J by 0 bases, leaving 3 bases between them. The DNA for the CDR3 is TGTGCCAGCAGCTTAGTCTCGAACACCGGGGAGCTGTTTTTT. Amino acid sequence: CASSLVSNTGELFF. The full variable domain, with the rest looked up from reference TRBV7-2 and TRBJ2-2, is GAGVSQSPSNKVTEKGKDVELRCDPISGHTALYWYRQSLGQGLEFLIYFQGNSAPDKSGLPSDRFSAERTGGSVSTLTIQRTQQEDSAVYLCASSLVSNTGELFFGEGSRLTVL.

This clone was counted a few times. The rearrangement joins TRBV4-1 to TRBJ1-2, with D unclear. CDR1 is MGHRA, CDR2 YSYEKL, per germline. This CDR3 contains 13 residues. The V end was cut by 0 bases, the J end by 8 bases, with 10 bases between. CDR3 in amino acids: CASSQDLRRGYTF. For the CDR3, the DNA is TGCGCCAGCAGCCAAGATCTACGAAGAGGCTACACCTTC.

This clone was picked up a small number of times. The chain combines TRBV5-4 with TRBJ1-3; no definite D call. Germline V gives CDR1 SGHNT, CDR2 YYREEE (reference sequence). V gave up 4 bases and J gave up 1 base, with 12 bases separating them. The CDR3 totals 15 residues. In DNA form, the CDR3 reads TGTGCCAGCAGCCGGATAGATCATTCTGGAAACACCATATATTTT. Translated, it gives CASSRIDHSGNTIYF.

The chain links TRBV25-1 to TRBJ2-1, with 9 bases lining up with TRBD1. Germline lookup yields CDR1 MGHDK and CDR2 SYGVNS. The CDR3 spans 17 residues. V shed 3 bases, J shed 8 bases, and the junction held 14 bases outside the gene matches. The CDR3 bases are TGTGCCAGCAGTGATCAATCCCGGGACAGGGTAAGGGATGAGCAGTTCTTC. Translation: CASSDQSRDRVRDEQFF.

The chain has TRBV3-1 (or the pseudogene TRBV3-2) and TRBJ1-3; no definite D call. CDR3 length: 15 residues. V lost 5 bases to trimming and J lost 4 bases, with 15 bases between them. Germline V gene sequence: CDR1 LGHDT, CDR2 YNNKEL (reference sequence). The CDR3, as DNA: TGTGCCAGCAGCGGAGGCGGCGTCGCCGGAAACACCATATATTTT. This encodes CASSGGGVAGNTIYF.

The gene calls are TRBV4-3 and TRBJ1-6; D call uncertain. The CDR3 length is 15 residues. Deletions cut 0 bases from V and 8 bases from J, with 11 bases between. The germline CDR1 and CDR2 sequences are LGHNA and YSLEER. The CDR3 region is CASSQEAGVDSPLHF. The CDR3 DNA reads as TGCGCCAGCAGCCAAGAGGCCGGGGTTGATTCACCCCTCCACTTT.

As for this clone: A junction boundary mismatches the germline segment, possibly from a read error. This chain connects TRBV6-5 to TRBJ1-2, with TRBD1 matching 12 bases. The CDR3 sequence is 12 residues long. Germline values: CDR1 MNHEY, CDR2 SVGAGI. CDR3 protein: CASSYGTGGSTF. DNA for the CDR3: TGTGCCAGCAGTTACGGGACAGGGGGCTCCACCTTC.

The rearrangement links TRBV3-1 (or the pseudogene TRBV3-2) to TRBJ1-2, with D tentatively TRBD1 (6 bases). Germline V CDR1 and CDR2: LGHDT, YNNKEL (reference sequence). CDR3 length: 15 residues. V was clipped by 5 bases and J by 7 bases, with 20 bases between them. The CDR3: CASSEARGGPFGYTF. CDR3 DNA sequence: TGTGCCAGCAGCGAAGCCCGGGGGGGCCCCTTTGGCTACACCTTC.

The V and J genes are TRBV5-6 and TRBJ1-1; TRBD1 is a possible D gene (5 bases). Germline values: CDR1 SGHDT, CDR2 YYEEEE. V lost 1 base and J 0 bases, leaving 10 bases between the germline ends. The CDR3 is made up of 15 amino acids. The CDR3 DNA follows: TGTGCCAGCAGCTTGATTGCGGGGCTGAACACTGAAGCTTTCTTT. Protein sequence: CASSLIAGLNTEAFF. Combining the CDR3 with reference TRBV5-6 and TRBJ1-1 gives the whole variable domain DAGVTQSPTHLIKTRGQQVTLRCSPKSGHDTVSWYQQALGQGPQFIFQYYEEEERQRGNFPDRFSGHQFPNYSSELNVNALLLGDSALYLCASSLIAGLNTEAFFGQGTRLTVV.

V gene TRBV29-1 combines with J gene TRBJ2-7; D gene ambiguous. The CDR3 sequence is 15 residues long. Germline assignment: CDR1 SQVTM and CDR2 ANQGSEA. The V and J ends lost 1 base and 2 bases respectively, with 15 bases between them. The CDR3 loop reads CSVEGYWAAPYEQYF. The CDR3, as DNA: TGCAGCGTTGAAGGCTATTGGGCAGCGCCCTACGAGCAGTACTTC.

V is TRBV6-2 or TRBV6-3 and J is TRBJ1-4; D uncertain. Trimming took off 6 bases at V and 0 bases at J, with 11 bases between the two ends. Germline V gene data show CDR1 as MNHEY and CDR2 as SVGEGT. This CDR3 has 15 amino acids. In nucleotides, the CDR3 is TGTGCCAGCAGCCCTTTAAAAACAACTAATGAAAAACTGTTTTTT. It specifies CASSPLKTTNEKLFF.

V and J are TRBV7-2 and TRBJ2-2; 11 bases agree with TRBD2. V dropped 5 bases and J dropped 6; count of bases not matched to a gene: 8. The germline CDR1 and CDR2 sequences are SGHTA and FQGNSA. The CDR3 contains 16 residues. Here the CDR3 reads CASSPFTSGSSGELFF. In nucleotides, the CDR3 is TGTGCCAGCAGCCCCTTTACTAGCGGGAGCTCCGGGGAGCTGTTTTTT.

V is TRBV12-5 and J is TRBJ2-1, with D perhaps being TRBD1 or TRBD2 (6 bases each). This CDR3 region has 15 residues. The V end was cut by 0 bases, the J end by 9 bases, with 15 bases between. Germline assignment: CDR1 LGHNT and CDR2 FRNRAP. CDR3 sequence (DNA): TGTGCTAGTGGTTTGGTAAGGGGGGCTAGAAGTGAGCAGTTCTTC. This gives the protein CASGLVRGARSEQFF.

The chain joins TRBV2 to TRBJ2-7; TRBD2 might be the D (6 bases). The CDR3 has 14 residues. The V gene's germline CDR1 is SNHLY and CDR2 FYNNEI. V lost 6 bases and J lost 3, with 15 bases in between. CDR3 sequence reads: CASSRRGTLYEQYF. CDR3 nucleotide sequence: TGTGCCAGCAGCCGCCGGGGGACCCTCTACGAGCAGTACTTC.

The chain recombines TRBV19 with TRBJ2-7; TRBD1 agrees at 10 bases. The CDR3 has 15 amino acids. The germline V gene encodes CDR1 LNHDA and CDR2 SQIVND (reference sequence). J gave up 5 bases and V 5 bases, and 9 bases lay outside the gene matches. CDR3 sequence reads: CASSSPGTGAHEQYF. The CDR3 DNA sequence: TGTGCCAGTAGTTCACCCGGGACAGGGGCCCACGAGCAGTACTTC. Together with reference TRBV19 and TRBJ2-7, the CDR3 gives the full variable domain: DGGITQSPKYLFRKEGQNVTLSCEQNLNHDAMYWYRQDPGQGLRLIYYSQIVNDFQKGDIAEGYSVSREKKESFPLTVTSAQKNPTAFYLCASSSPGTGAHEQYFGPGTRLTVT.

V gene TRBV5-1 combines with J gene TRBJ2-7, with D perhaps TRBD2 (6 bases). CDR1 is SGHRS and CDR2 is YFSETQ in the germline V gene. V shed 2 bases and J shed 0 bases, with 12 bases lying between them. The CDR3 covers 15 residues. CDR3 nucleotides: TGCGCCAGCAGCTTAGGTCTAGCGTCCTCCTACGAGCAGTACTTC. The encoded protein is CASSLGLASSYEQYF.

CDR3: CASSVGVGRNTGELFF. For the CDR3, the DNA is TGTGCCAGCAGCGTAGGGGTCGGGAGGAACACCGGGGAGCTGTTTTTT. The J gene is TRBJ2-2, the V gene TRBV9; tentatively, D is TRBD2 (6 bases). CDR3 length: 16 residues. V was clipped by 0 bases and J by 1 base, with 10 bases between them. Per germline, CDR1 SGDLS and CDR2 YYNGEE.

V gene TRBV6-2 or TRBV6-3 combines with J gene TRBJ1-5, with D perhaps matching TRBD1 (6 bases). Trimming removed 0 bases at V and 6 bases at J, with 12 bases between. Germline V CDR1 and CDR2: MNHEY, SVGEGT. The CDR3 runs 15 residues. As DNA, the CDR3 is TGTGCCAGCAGTTACTCGATGCAGGGGCCTCAGCCCCAGCATTTT. Translated, it gives CASSYSMQGPQPQHF.

The chain is built from TRBV3-1 (or the pseudogene TRBV3-2) and TRBJ2-5; 7 bases are shared with TRBD2. Germline CDR1 LGHDT, CDR2 YNNKEL (reference sequence). The V and J ends lost 4 bases and 7 bases, in that order; junction bases with no gene match: 6. This CDR3 is 13 amino acids long. The CDR3 nucleotides are TGTGCCAGCAGCCCGGGTCGCGGGGGGACCCAGTACTTC. Translation gives CASSPGRGGTQYF.

V is TRBV5-4 and J is TRBJ2-5, with TRBD2 identical over 11 bases. Unmatched junction bases numbered 12, after V lost 4 bases and J lost 10 bases. This CDR3 region has 15 residues. From germline, CDR1 is SGHNT and CDR2 YYREEE (reference sequence). CDR3 nucleotides: TGTGCCAGCAGCCGCCGGCTAGCGGGAGGAGGGGACCAGTACTTC. Protein: CASSRRLAGGGDQYF.

This chain connects TRBV19 to TRBJ2-3; the D gene is possibly TRBD2 (6 bases). CDR1 LNHDA and CDR2 SQIVND come from the germline V gene (reference sequence). CDR3 length: 13 amino acids. The V end lost 5 bases, the J end lost 5 bases, and 11 bases lay between the germline ends. The CDR3 region is CASSPVGGDTQYF. The DNA of the CDR3 is TGTGCCAGTAGTCCCGTGGGGGGAGATACGCAGTATTTT.

The chain employs TRBV28 and TRBJ1-2, with a possible D match to TRBD1 (5 bases). V lost 3 bases and J 5 bases, leaving 16 bases between the germline ends. The CDR3 loop spans 15 amino acids. CDR1 is MDHEN and CDR2 is SYDVKM in the germline V gene. The CDR3 DNA is TGTGCCAGCAGTTTCTGGGGACGACAACTATATGGCTACACCTTC. As protein: CASSFWGRQLYGYTF.

V gene TRBV24-1 combines with J gene TRBJ2-1; TRBD1 matches 9 bases. V dropped 0 bases and J dropped 9; count of bases not matched to a gene: 5. Germline V gene sequence: CDR1 KGHDR, CDR2 SFDVKD. The CDR3 is made up of 15 amino acids. In DNA form, the CDR3 reads TGTGCCACCAGTGATTTGAGGGACAGGGTCGGTGAGCAGTTCTTC. Translating gives CATSDLRDRVGEQFF.

V usage is TRBV6-5 and J usage is TRBJ2-3; TRBD1 is a possible D gene (6 bases). CDR1 and CDR2 from the germline V gene are MNHEY and SVGAGI. V was cut by 8 bases and J by 5 bases, with 8 bases left in between. CDR3 length equals 11 residues. CDR3 nucleotide sequence: TGTGCCAGCCTCAGGGGAGATACGCAGTATTTT. It codes for CASLRGDTQYF.

The rearrangement uses TRBV7-2 and TRBJ2-7; 9 bases are a match to TRBD1. After removal of 3 bases from V and 5 bases from J, the junction contained 14 bases not matched to a gene. The CDR3 runs 17 residues. Germline V lookup: CDR1 SGHTA, CDR2 FQGNSA. The CDR3 nucleotides read TGTGCCAGCAGCTTCCGCCCTTCGGGACAGGGAGGCCACGAGCAGTACTTC. The encoded protein is CASSFRPSGQGGHEQYF.

The genes are TRBV28 and TRBJ2-7; possibly TRBD1 for D (6 bases). Germline loops: CDR1 MDHEN, CDR2 SYDVKM. CDR3 length: 14 residues. V was trimmed by 3 bases and J by 4 bases, leaving 13 bases between them. CDR3 loop: CASSFRSRGYEQYF. The CDR3 nucleotides are TGTGCCAGCAGTTTCCGGTCCAGGGGATACGAGCAGTACTTC.

The genes are TRBV5-6 and TRBJ2-3; 10 bases agree with TRBD1. The CDR3 is 16 amino acids. Trimming at V came to 1 base and at J to 4 bases, leaving 6 bases not matched to a gene. Germline V CDR1 and CDR2: SGHDT, YYEEEE. The DNA of the CDR3 is TGTGCCAGCAGCTTGCCGGGACAGGGGACATCAGATACGCAGTATTTT. Its translation is CASSLPGQGTSDTQYF.

The chain recombines TRBV3-1 (or the pseudogene TRBV3-2) with TRBJ1-6; tentatively, D is TRBD1 (6 bases). V lost 2 bases and J lost 7, with 15 bases in between. Germline CDR1 is LGHDT and CDR2 is YNNKEL (reference sequence). This CDR3 has 16 amino acids. This chain's CDR3 is CASSQNQGYGNSPLHF. The DNA of the CDR3 is TGTGCCAGCAGCCAAAACCAGGGGTATGGGAATTCACCCCTCCACTTT.

This clone was recorded only once. The rearrangement uses TRBV20-1 and TRBJ2-5; D unclear. The V end lost 0 bases, the J end lost 9 bases, and 8 bases lay between the germline ends. CDR1 is DFQATT, CDR2 SNEGSKA, per germline (reference sequence). The length of the CDR3 is 11 residues. Here the CDR3 reads CSARDLLAQYF. The CDR3 bases are TGCAGTGCTAGAGATTTGCTAGCCCAGTACTTC.

This clone is a singleton in its sample. The chain couples TRBV3-1 (or the pseudogene TRBV3-2) to TRBJ1-1, with TRBD1 as a possible D gene (6 bases). The germline V gene encodes CDR1 LGHDT and CDR2 YNNKEL (reference sequence). CDR3 length: 15 amino acids. V was trimmed by 1 base and J by 7 bases, leaving 16 bases between them. Here the CDR3 DNA reads TGTGCCAGCAGCCAAGGGCCTCCTCGAGGGGGTGAAGCTTTCTTT. Translated: CASSQGPPRGGEAFF.